A selection of T cell receptor beta chains follows, all from one sample in a study of shared clonotypes between healthy human individuals. Clones were read by immunoSEQ multiplex PCR, and TCRdb kept only the in-frame ones, dropping some. The sample includes roughly 700,000 clones, roughly 70% seen only once; the top ten take 1.7%. The sample taken for sequencing was memory CD4+ T cells sorted from blood. These receptor sequences come from a woman between 25 and 40 years old in good health. Each CDR3 is given with its conserved first and last residue. The D gene is left open where the match is weak. Not all rows give a size; the values are once, few, many and, for expanded clones, a class.

j_gene	v_gene	d_gene	abundance	CDR3nt	CDR3aa
TRBJ2-1	TRBV5-1	.	.	TGCGCCAGCAGCCTAGGGGTAGTCGACGAGCAGTTCTTC	CASSLGVVDEQFF
TRBJ1-5	TRBV19	TRBD1	.	TGTGCCAGTAGAACCGGACAGGGGCTGAATCAGCCCCAGCATTTT	CASRTGQGLNQPQHF
TRBJ1-2	TRBV19	.	few	TGTGCCAGTAGCCCACCCTACCTCTATGGCTACACCTTC	CASSPPYLYGYTF
TRBJ2-2	TRBV11-2	.	.	TGTGCCAGCAGCTTAGGACACCCGAACACCGGGGAGCTGTTTTTT	CASSLGHPNTGELFF
TRBJ1-2	TRBV2	.	.	TGTGCCAGCAGTGAGGAACGTACTAACTATGGCTACACCTTC	CASSEERTNYGYTF
TRBJ2-7	TRBV2	.	.	TGTGCCAGCAACGGGGCCTACGAGCAGTACTTC	CASNGAYEQYF
TRBJ2-5	TRBV7-8	.	.	TGTGCCAGCAGCTTATCACAGGTTGGAAGGGGGACCCAGTACTTC	CASSLSQVGRGTQYF
TRBJ1-1	TRBV7-3	.	few	TGTGCCAGCAGCGCAACTCAGAACACTGAAGCTTTCTTT	CASSATQNTEAFF
TRBJ2-7	TRBV5-1	.	.	TGCGCCAGCAGCTCGGACAGGAGGGTCTCCGAGCAGTACTTC	CASSSDRRVSEQYF
TRBJ2-1	TRBV7-6	.	.	TGTGCCAGCAGCGCCTCGGGCAATGAGCAGTTCTTC	CASSASGNEQFF
TRBJ1-1	TRBV5-4	.	.	TGTGCCAGCAGCTTGCGAGGGGCTAAGACTGAAGCTTTCTTT	CASSLRGAKTEAFF
TRBJ2-7	TRBV27	.	.	TGTGCCAGCAGTCTGAAATCAACGGGGACCCACGAGCAGTACTTC	CASSLKSTGTHEQYF
TRBJ2-5	TRBV5-1	.	.	TGCGCCAGCAGCTTGTCTCCATCGGGTGGAGGGAAGGGGAGGCAAGAGACCCAGTACTTC	CASSLSPSGGGKGRQETQYF
TRBJ2-5	TRBV11-2	TRBD2	.	TGTGCCAGCAGCTTCACAGCGGGAGTTAACCAAGAGACCCAGTACTTC	CASSFTAGVNQETQYF
TRBJ2-5	TRBV5-4	.	.	TGTGCCAGCAGCTTGACCTTCCAAGAGACCCAGTACTTC	CASSLTFQETQYF
TRBJ2-7	TRBV10-3	TRBD1	.	TGTGCCATCAGGCCGGACAGGGTATTACCCTACGAGCAGTACTTC	CAIRPDRVLPYEQYF
TRBJ1-1	TRBV5-1	TRBD1	.	TGCGCCAGCAGCTTCAAACCTCAAGGGACAGGGGGTATGAACACTGAAGCTTTCTTT	CASSFKPQGTGGMNTEAFF
TRBJ2-1	TRBV27	.	.	TGTGCCAGCAGTATCCCGGGACTCCGCTACAATGAGCAGTTCTTC	CASSIPGLRYNEQFF
TRBJ2-7	TRBV25-1	TRBD2	.	TGTGCCAGCAGTGAAGTAGCGGGAGCCTACGAGCAGTACTTC	CASSEVAGAYEQYF
TRBJ2-5	TRBV19	TRBD2	.	TGTGCCAGTAGTATAGGAGCTAGCGGGAGTCCCCAAGAGACCCAGTACTTC	CASSIGASGSPQETQYF
TRBJ1-2	TRBV16	.	.	TGTGCCAGCAGCCCACGCTCTCGGCAACTTGGCTACACCTTC	CASSPRSRQLGYTF
TRBJ2-3	TRBV19	TRBD1	many	TGTGCCAGTAGTAACCCGGGACAGGGGACAGATACGCAGTATTTT	CASSNPGQGTDTQYF
TRBJ2-1	TRBV19	.	.	TGTGCCAGCAACCCGGGAGATCGGTACAATGAGCAGTTCTTC	CASNPGDRYNEQFF
TRBJ1-4	TRBV9	.	.	TGTGCCAGCAGCCCCCACGACAGCGCAACTAATGAAAAACTGTTTTTT	CASSPHDSATNEKLFF
TRBJ2-1	TRBV5-1	.	few	TGCGCCAGCAGCCGAGACAGTAGCTCCTACAATGAGCAGTTCTTC	CASSRDSSSYNEQFF